Detailed here is one T cell receptor beta chain. The antigen it recognizes is unknown. No much larger clone is present one base from it, and per-base qualities are unavailable. The sample comes from a study of blood T cell repertoires in COVID-19 (dated by TCRdb to 2020 to 2022). Concerning the study at large: Collaborator samples came from the United States, Italy and Spain and covered acute and convalescent phases of COVID-19. The prospective study material was composed of cDNA or gDNA derived from T cells, B-cell-depleted T cells, or PBMCs. Subjects who had been exposed to COVID-19, were actively infected with it, or had recovered from it provided the deeply sampled blood TCRbeta repertoires that made up the dataset. The repertoires were released in a freely available public database meant as a resource for research on the immune response to SARS-CoV-2. Samples were obtained from the ongoing ImmuneRACE study (first 160 participants) and from 1,000 to 1,500 subjects provided by 6 global collaborators. The sample metadata nearly always contained a de-identified subject ID, COVID-19 status, age in years and sex. Where available, HLA class I and class II types were obtained from metadata supplied by the sample provider rather than from assay-based typing. What the research found in general, with its limitations: The quantity of clinical and demographic metadata differed by source and by participant and was supplied without curation.

TCRbeta CDR3 regions were amplified from genomic DNA by means of the immunoSEQ Assay, a bias-controlled multiplex PCR. The study's own analysis went as follows. Nucleated cell counts per sample were estimated from amplification of reference gene primers within the assay. To quantify the absolute abundance of each unique TCRbeta CDR3 rearrangement, sequence reads were collapsed and filtered. For each sample, productive Simpson clonality was calculated as the square root of Simpson's diversity index over productive rearrangements. The table comes from immuneACCESS by way of TCRdb, which keeps in-frame sequences with V and J called. Part of the clones is missing from these tables; in studies checked, under half for an unresolved V gene and the rest for unknown reasons. For V, J and clone size, that table is used; D and trimming come from the DNA. The sample has over 130,000 clones on record, 70% to 90% of them singletons. Roughly 2.9% of the sample is held by the ten biggest clonotypes.

Relative to germline, V is 6 bases shorter and J is 4 bases shorter, with 12 bases between their ends. The CDR3 numbers 13 residues from cysteine through phenylalanine. Kept here is only the CDR3 DNA, which spans 39 bases and is read in frame from base 1. The collaborating institutions used their own protocols to collect whole blood in K2EDTA tubes. Collaborator samples were shipped for TCRbeta analysis as frozen whole blood, isolated PBMCs, or DNA extracted from either sample type. This clonotype originated in a man aged 45 to 65 with acute or convalescent COVID-19. The receptor chain draws on TRBV12-3 or TRBV12-4 and TRBJ1-1, with the D segment identity uncertain. Sequencing input: peripheral blood. The DNA reads as follows: TGTGCCAGCAGCAGTACAGAGTTCACTGAAGCTTTCTTT. Its protein is CASSSTEFTEAFF.